Listed below are T cell receptor beta chains from one sample, sequenced in a study of blood T cells in healthy people across ages. One entry per CDR3 protein, called by TCRdb with MiXCR from the 5' RACE reads. The table has around 1,500,000 distinct CDR3 sequences, 25% to 30% seen once. Sequencing was performed on blood. Every receptor here comes from a young woman in good health. The CDR3 runs from the conserved cysteine through the conserved F or W. The D gene is left open where the match is weak. Only part of the rows carry a size: once, few, many, or a class if the clone is expanded.

.,TRBV29-1,.,TRBJ2-3,CSVVYGGGEGADTQYF,TGCAGCGTTGTATACGGGGGCGGGGAGGGCGCAGATACGCAGTATTTT
many,TRBV4-3,.,TRBJ2-7,CASSQDASTYEQYF,TGCGCCAGCAGCCAAGATGCCAGCACCTACGAGCAGTACTTC
.,TRBV3-1,.,TRBJ2-4,CASSPSLGAANIQYF,TGTGCCAGCAGCCCCTCCCTAGGGGCGGCAAACATTCAGTACTTC
.,TRBV4-1,.,TRBJ1-1,CASSQWGGRSDTEAFF,TGCGCCAGCAGCCAGTGGGGGGGCAGGAGTGACACTGAAGCTTTCTTT
.,TRBV5-1,.,TRBJ1-1,CASSLGGSMDTEAFF,TGCGCCAGCAGCTTGGGGGGTTCTATGGACACTGAAGCTTTCTTT
.,TRBV9,TRBD1,TRBJ2-3,CASSPPRGHTQYF,TGTGCCAGCAGTCCACCAAGGGGGCATACGCAGTATTTT
few,TRBV28,.,TRBJ2-3,CASSLDASQYF,TGTGCCAGCAGTTTAGACGCGTCGCAGTATTTT
few,TRBV5-1,.,TRBJ1-4,CASSSWGSTNEKLFF,TGCGCCAGCAGCTCCTGGGGGTCAACTAATGAAAAACTGTTTTTT
.,TRBV5-6,TRBD1,TRBJ2-7,CASSLASDREYF,TGTGCCAGCAGCTTGGCCTCGGACAGGGAGTACTTC
.,TRBV7-9,.,TRBJ2-7,CASSFLGTPEWSYEQYF,TGTGCCAGCAGCTTTCTCGGGACACCTGAGTGGTCCTACGAGCAGTACTTC